A selection of T cell receptor beta chains follows, all from one sample in a study of blood T cell repertoires in COVID-19. The repertoire was sequenced with immunoSEQ multiplex PCR; TCRdb's copy has only in-frame clones and lacks some. The repertoire has 250,000 to 400,000 clones, roughly 88% of them found once; the top ten carry around 1.6%. Input material: peripheral blood. The receptor set was obtained from a woman aged 30 to 39 with COVID-19, enrolled during active disease. CDR3s include the opening cysteine and the closing phenylalanine or tryptophan. The order of the fields is CDR3 length, V gene, D gene, clone size, J gene, CDR3 protein, CDR3 DNA. A D gene is named only where the DNA matches it firmly. Clone sizes are given selectively: once, few, many, or a class where the clone is expanded.

13,TRBV2,TRBD1,-,TRBJ1-5,CASRPGQGQPQHF,TGTGCCAGCAGGCCCGGACAGGGACAGCCCCAGCATTTT
13,TRBV10-3,-,-,TRBJ1-6,CAVRRGSNSPLHF,TGTGCCGTACGGAGGGGCAGTAATTCACCCCTCCACTTT
13,TRBV2,-,-,TRBJ1-5,CASKTRENQPQHF,TGTGCCAGCAAGACAAGGGAGAATCAGCCCCAGCATTTT
13,TRBV6-2/TRBV6-3,-,once,TRBJ2-2,CASSTRYTGELFF,TGTGCCAGCAGTACACGATACACCGGGGAGCTGTTTTTT
13,TRBV28,-,-,TRBJ1-4,CASSLGPNEKLFF,TGTGCCAGCAGTTTGGGGCCGAATGAAAAACTGTTTTTT
18,TRBV7-2,TRBD2,-,TRBJ2-5,CASSLVAPGTSVLETQYF,TGTGCCAGCAGCTTAGTCGCGCCGGGGACTAGCGTGTTAGAGACCCAGTACTTC
14,TRBV9,-,-,TRBJ1-6,CASSHTGHNSPLHF,TGTGCCAGCAGCCACACAGGTCATAATTCACCCCTCCACTTT
13,TRBV6-1,-,many,TRBJ1-2,CASSDGESYGYTF,TGTGCCAGCAGTGACGGGGAGAGCTATGGCTACACCTTC
14,TRBV5-4,-,-,TRBJ1-2,CASTGRGGNRGYTF,TGTGCCAGCACCGGGCGGGGGGGGAATCGTGGCTACACCTTC
16,TRBV6-5,TRBD2,-,TRBJ2-1,CASSYSQAGGFNEQFF,TGTGCCAGCAGTTACTCGCAAGCGGGGGGGTTCAATGAGCAGTTCTTC
12,TRBV11-2,-,-,TRBJ1-1,CASSGNRPGAFF,TGTGCCAGCAGCGGAAACAGGCCTGGAGCTTTCTTT
11,TRBV6-1,-,-,TRBJ2-1,CASSALYEQFF,TGTGCCAGCAGTGCCTTGTATGAGCAGTTCTTC
14,TRBV7-8,-,-,TRBJ2-1,CASSLPSGLDEQFF,TGTGCCAGCAGCTTACCATCGGGGTTGGATGAGCAGTTCTTC
13,TRBV12-3/TRBV12-4,TRBD1,-,TRBJ2-1,CASSLMDRDKKFF,TGTGCCAGCAGTTTAATGGACAGGGACAAAAAGTTCTTC
13,TRBV11-2,-,once,TRBJ2-1,CASNPSSYNEQFF,TGTGCCAGCAACCCGAGCTCCTACAATGAGCAGTTCTTC
15,TRBV5-1,-,few,TRBJ2-6,CASSLGPSGANVLTF,TGCGCCAGCAGCTTGGGGCCCTCTGGGGCCAACGTCCTGACTTTC
15,TRBV7-2,TRBD1,-,TRBJ2-2,CASSYKDRVTGELFF,TGTGCCAGCAGTTATAAGGACAGGGTCACCGGGGAGCTGTTTTTT
12,TRBV19,-,few,TRBJ1-1,CASSIGGAEAFF,TGTGCCAGTAGTATTGGGGGGGCTGAAGCTTTCTTT
12,TRBV6-5,-,-,TRBJ2-1,CASRTDGNEQFF,TGTGCCAGTAGGACAGACGGGAATGAGCAGTTCTTC
16,TRBV11-3,TRBD2,-,TRBJ2-2,CASSLSSGGASWELFF,TGTGCCAGCAGCTTATCTAGCGGGGGAGCATCCTGGGAGCTGTTTTTT
16,TRBV5-4,-,-,TRBJ1-2,CASSREKGLFNYGYTF,TGTGCCAGCAGCCGTGAAAAGGGGCTCTTTAACTATGGCTACACCTTC
17,TRBV15,-,-,TRBJ2-5,CATSTVGDSIAPETQYF,TGTGCCACCAGCACTGTTGGAGACTCAATAGCCCCAGAGACCCAGTACTTC
15,TRBV30,TRBD1,-,TRBJ1-6,CAYAVGTGYNSPLHF,TGTGCCTACGCTGTCGGGACAGGTTATAATTCACCCCTCCACTTT
15,TRBV28,-,-,TRBJ1-6,CASSLLGGANSPLHF,TGTGCCAGCAGTTTATTGGGGGGGGCGAATTCACCCCTCCACTTT